These T cell receptor beta chains were read from a single sample in a study of shared clonotypes between healthy human individuals. The data were produced by immunoSEQ multiplex PCR, yet TCRdb's version contains in-frame clones alone and is incomplete. This sample has millions of clones, with about 95% found just once. The specimen sequenced was naive CD8+ T cells sorted from blood. These receptors originate from a young man in good health. Each CDR3 is given with its conserved first and last residue.

v_gene	j_gene	CDR3aa
TRBV4-1	TRBJ2-1	CASSQDPGTNEQFF
TRBV4-3	TRBJ2-5	CASSQRDGGPETQYF
TRBV5-1	TRBJ2-1	CASRPRLAGGSKGEQFF
TRBV6-5	TRBJ1-3	CASSPTSLENTIYF
TRBV5-6	TRBJ1-2	CASSTLSKQMSNYGYTF
TRBV5-6	TRBJ1-1	CASSWRQGWTEAFF
TRBV21-1	TRBJ2-7	CASSWTGTYEQYF
TRBV9	TRBJ1-1	CASSARGSEAFF
TRBV19	TRBJ2-1	CASHQELRGLYNEQFF
TRBV2	TRBJ2-7	CASSDGDMSSYEQYF
TRBV7-9	TRBJ2-2	CASSLSEGTGELFF
TRBV11-2	TRBJ1-6	CASSLRAERNSPLHF
TRBV4-1	TRBJ1-2	CASSSSGDMPSIGYTF
TRBV2	TRBJ2-3	CASRGDYPTDTQYF
TRBV28	TRBJ2-7	CASSLQGGSYEQYF
TRBV5-4	TRBJ2-7	CASSFSTTYEQYF